This T cell receptor (beta chain) is from a study of blood T cells in healthy people across ages. Whole-study context: Roughly one uniquely barcoded beta molecule per two T cells was captured.

A few counts support this clonotype. Its antigen remains unidentified. The junction shows a germline mismatch at one end, possibly a read error. Then a second PCR, running roughly 7 to 11 cycles, was carried out with a sample-barcoded 5' primer and a J-beta primer mix. One entry per CDR3 protein, called by TCRdb with MiXCR from the 5' RACE reads. The sample gives over 1,500,000 distinct CDR3 sequences, approximately 40% of which show up once; roughly 23% is in the top ten. This CDR3 region has 13 residues. Per germline, CDR1 MDHEN and CDR2 SYDVKM. Study-wide results and limits: Roughly linear declines in TCR beta diversity per million T cells occurred with age.

The chain has TRBV28 and TRBJ1-2; 7 bases fit TRBD1. The source material was blood. This receptor was obtained from a human donor in good health. The CDR3 spells CAGSFPNRGGYTF. CDR3 DNA sequence: TGTGCCGGCAGTTTTCCGAACAGGGGTGGCTACACCTTC.